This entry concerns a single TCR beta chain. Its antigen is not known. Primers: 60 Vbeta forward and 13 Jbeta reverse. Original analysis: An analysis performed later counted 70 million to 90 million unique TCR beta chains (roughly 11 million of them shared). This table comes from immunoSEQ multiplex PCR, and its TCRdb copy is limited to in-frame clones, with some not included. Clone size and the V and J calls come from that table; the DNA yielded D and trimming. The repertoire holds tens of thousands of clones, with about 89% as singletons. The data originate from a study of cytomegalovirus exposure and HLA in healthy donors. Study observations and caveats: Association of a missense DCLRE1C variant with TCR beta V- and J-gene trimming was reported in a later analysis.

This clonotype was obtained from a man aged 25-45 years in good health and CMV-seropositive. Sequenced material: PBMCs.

As DNA, the CDR3 is TGTGCCAGCAGTTTCAATGCGAACACCGGGGAGCTGTTTTTT. This codes for CASSFNANTGELFF. The V and J genes are TRBV27 and TRBJ2-2; no clear D gene. Trimming left V 3 bases short and J 0 bases short, with 5 bases between. There are 14 residues in the CDR3. The germline V gene encodes CDR1 MNHEY and CDR2 SMNVEV (reference sequence).